The sequence of this T cell receptor beta chain was determined in a study of cytomegalovirus exposure and HLA in healthy donors (TCRdb year 2017). Regarding the complete study: In an earlier analysis of under 750 of the donors, 276 Gb of sequence data and 120 million or so unique TCR beta sequences from roughly 200 million T cells were reported. Approximately 310 gigabases of sequencing data and around 87 million unique TCR sequences were included in an early release covering over 600 HLA-typed donors. Of the approximately 370 genotyped donors, over 80% were placed in the genetic ancestry cluster associated with self-reported Caucasian donors. The aim of the study was to test whether cataloging public T cell receptors could identify signatures of past pathogen exposure. The study used immunosequencing to profile the T cell repertoires of 666 subjects and linked those repertoires to cytomegalovirus serostatus. Along with the roughly 700-subject first cohort, a separate validation cohort of more than 90 different subjects was used. The study combined high-throughput TCR immunosequencing, statistical association of individual TCRs with disease status, and machine learning to predict cytomegalovirus infection status. To study patterns of TCR occurrence, a later analysis re-analyzed previously published TCR beta repertoires from 666 donors and added high-resolution HLA genotyping. Rather than drawing on any new phenotypic data, the later analysis identified candidate immune exposures from TCR beta sequences and the way those sequences occurred across donors. To decide whether each TCR beta V gene segment behaved as functional or pseudogenic, an earlier analysis of fewer than 750 of the donors relied on high-throughput TCR beta sequencing. Donor age, sex, ethnicity and CMV serostatus were compiled together with the repertoire data. Genome-wide SNP genotypes for about 60% of the 666 donors were used in a later genetic analysis, which treated that subset as a discovery cohort. Every discovery cohort repertoire had been produced on one sequencing platform. Class I and class II HLA loci were covered by the typing at four-digit resolution. The number of typed donors differed by locus: about 620-640 for A, B, C, DRB1 and DQB1; approximately 530 for DQA1; around 580 for DPA1; and roughly 470 for DPB1. Roughly 5 DR-DQ haplotypes were handled as single units for association and clustering, since linkage in the cohort was strong. On average, approximately 250,000 unique TCR beta nucleotide sequences were sequenced per donor among about 400 genotyped donors of the cohort, with roughly 18% of those sequences being non-productive.

Details on this clone: Its specific antigen is unknown. No much larger clonotype is one base removed from it; base qualities were not supplied.

The cohort comprised approximately 700 healthy bone marrow donors. Cohort members were all nominally healthy when sampled, although unrecorded immune exposures were likely present. The donor was CMV seropositive and was included in the group of 250 to 350 seropositive cohort members. Every donor gave a peripheral blood sample, and the peripheral blood mononuclear cells from that sample were used for TCR beta sequencing. Genomic DNA extraction from the blood cell samples was performed with the Qiagen DNeasy Blood Extraction Kit. Overall study results and their limits: A later analysis associated 16,951 TCR beta sequences with specific HLA alleles at a false discovery rate of 0.05. In a later analysis, most CMV-associated TCR beta chains were found to appear HLA-restricted, with HLA associations seemingly driven largely by CMV exposure. When HLA alleles, especially DR and DQ, strongly co-occurred, TCR associations were difficult to assign to individual alleles. Some IMGT-functional V segments, including TRBV6-2 and TRBV6-3, could not be told apart with the 87-base-pair reads, so those segments were excluded. In a later genetic analysis, a missense DCLRE1C variant was associated with V-gene and J-gene trimming of TCR beta chains, and the association was replicated in an independent cohort. Across donors, most TCR sequences were observed very rarely, whereas some public TCRs were present in many individuals. The cohort was sequenced for TCR beta chains only, and without alpha or paired-chain data the features that could be detected were limited. A later analysis reported that several top co-occurrence clusters appeared linked to parvovirus B19, influenza, CMV and Epstein-Barr virus. A further reported finding was that TCR beta sequences accurately predicted the HLA-A and HLA-B alleles for most subjects in the first cohort. Sequencing depth was assumed to be roughly uniform across donors in the presence/absence analyses, though that assumption may not hold. In a later analysis, TCR association rates were found to vary across HLA loci, with the most associated TCRs seen for DRB1 alleles and the fewest for HLA-C alleles. Immune exposure information for the cohort was limited to CMV serostatus. In vitro tests confirmed that a few of the cytomegalovirus-associated TCR beta chains recognize cytomegalovirus antigens. In an earlier analysis of fewer than 700 of the donors, most TCR beta V segments appeared in productive rearrangements about 90% or about 30% of the time, broadly matching IMGT annotations. Because counts were too low, seventeen rarely observed V segments, including chromosome 9 orphons, were excluded from the earlier analysis of 587 of the donors. In a later analysis, HLA-associated TCR beta chains were found to be more clonally expanded and to have lower generation probabilities than equally common non-associated chains. The study gave a list of around 170 TCR beta chains associated with cytomegalovirus. HLA typing was unavailable for some donors at each locus, so association tests used only the typed subset. The classifier was reported to diagnose cytomegalovirus status with high specificity and sensitivity in both the original cohort and the validation cohort. A cluster of highly shared sequence variants was judged likely to be a technical artifact of the sequencing pipeline. The authors suggested that the approach could potentially be generalized to other disease states and immunological phenotypes. A later genetic analysis reported fewer N-insertions in productive TCRs among donors in an Asian-associated ancestry cluster than the approximately 700-donor mean. Linkage disequilibrium might explain the correlated functional status among segregating V segments, but an unknown experimental factor could not be ruled out.

The V and J ends are trimmed by 0 bases and 8 bases, leaving 15 bases between them. Sequences SGDLS (CDR1) and YYNGEE (CDR2) are obtained from the germline V gene. The CDR3 sequence holds 15 residues, the cysteine and phenylalanine included. The only DNA kept is the CDR3, 45 bases in frame from the first base. Libraries were built with the immunoSEQ multiplex PCR assay. For the multiplex PCR, a mixture combining 60 forward primers for TCR Vbeta segments and 13 reverse primers for TCR Jbeta segments was used. The CDR3 region of rearranged TCR beta genes was amplified from genomic DNA by a multiplex PCR assay. The Illumina HiSeq System was used to sequence the amplified TCR beta libraries as 87-base-pair reads. In the paper's pipeline: A later analysis counted about 82 million unique TCR beta chains across the 666 repertoires, and 9.5 million to 11 million of these chains were shared by at least two donors. Raw reads were error-corrected and collapsed into unique sequences with a nearest-neighbor algorithm that merged closely related sequences to remove PCR and sequencing errors. To assign V, D and J gene segments, CDR3 sequences were aligned to IMGT reference sequences. Each retained sequence needed at least a six-nucleotide match to both a V gene segment and a J gene segment. Rearrangements were called productive when the CDR3 lacked stop codons and stayed in frame with V and J; all others were non-productive. Following IMGT convention, CDR3 was defined as the stretch from the second conserved V-encoded cysteine to the conserved J-encoded phenylalanine. The earlier analysis of 587 of the donors excluded sequences that lacked an unambiguous match to a single V gene segment. An earlier analysis of several hundred of the donors called V segments functional above 56.7% productive rearrangements and segregating when the between-donor standard deviation exceeded 5%. A statistical classification framework was built to diagnose cytomegalovirus status from the catalog of TCR beta chain sequences. In a later analysis, TCR nucleotide sequences were compared against IMGT/GENE-DB human TR gene sequences so that V and J genes could be assigned. Using the TCRdist pipeline, a later analysis assigned CDR3 sequences along with most-parsimonious VDJ recombination scenarios. In a later analysis, each TCR beta chain was defined by its CDR3 amino acid sequence together with its V-gene family, and reads without a unique V-gene family were excluded. A later analysis removed nearly 600 highly shared, low-generation-probability nucleotide sequences to deal with suspected cross-contamination and a sequencing artifact. For each public chain, a later analysis derived a clonal expansion index from normalized ranks of inferred template counts within each repertoire. A later analysis computed generation probabilities with a VDJ recombination model fitted to out-of-frame rearrangements, and checked the results against IGoR. In a later analysis, TCR-TCR, TCR-HLA and TCR-CMV co-occurrence was scored with hypergeometric tests, and a repertoire-size bias correction was applied to TCR pairs. In a later analysis, false discovery rates were estimated by permuting HLA or CMV assignments 20 times. In a later analysis, co-occurring TCRs were grouped with DBSCAN, and TCRdist sequence similarity was added when clustering was performed within HLA-allele-positive subsets. Repertoires with fewer than 30,000 or more than 120,000 public chains, plus five repertoires with anomalous nucleotide sharing, were excluded from co-occurrence clustering. The source is immuneACCESS, and TCRdb retained only in-frame sequences with V and J called. Part of the clones is not carried over; for the studies checked, unresolved V genes explain less than half of this, and the remainder is unexplained. V and J calls and clone size are those listed in that table; D and trimming were worked out from the DNA. The sample table contains some 150,000 clones; only one count was recorded for 60% to 85% of them. The ten largest clones take up 6.5% to 7% of the sample.

Sequencing was carried out using PBMCs. This TCR derives from a woman in her thirties or forties in good health and CMV-seropositive. The rearranged chain carries TRBV9 and TRBJ1-3, and possibly TRBD1, on 6 matching bases. At the DNA level, the sequence is TGTGCCAGCAGCGTAGCTGAGGGGGTCGGGGACACCATATATTTT. Translation gives CASSVAEGVGDTIYF.